The clone carrying this TCR beta chain was seen a handful of times. Its antigen remains unidentified. Time point described: after neoadjuvant nivolumab, at surgical resection. Patients had HPV-negative, locally advanced oral cavity squamous cell carcinoma. These data originate in a study of neoadjuvant anti-PD-1 for oral cavity cancer. Study results and limitations: Pretreatment Treg/Th17 ratio correlated inversely with post-treatment tumor clonality. Post-treatment tumors with larger preexisting clones showed more shrinkage.

Trimming took 2 bases from V and 7 from J, leaving 6 bases between them. In germline, CDR1 is KGHSH, CDR2 LQKENI. The length of the CDR3 is 11 residues. Sequenced by immunoSEQ multiplex PCR; TCRdb stores in-frame clones only, minus some. The table includes under 7,500 clones, approximately 59% detected once. V usage is TRBV18 and J usage is TRBJ2-7; possible D gene TRBD2, 6 bases. The sample consisted of tumor tissue, taken after nivolumab (anti-PD-1) treatment. The receptor was isolated from a person between 40 and 85 years old with oral cavity squamous cell carcinoma. CDR3 sequence reads: CASSPGREQYF. DNA of the CDR3: TGTGCCAGCTCACCAGGGAGGGAGCAGTACTTC.